The 8 T cell receptor beta chains in this list originate from one sample, sequenced in a study of beta chain features in type 1 diabetes. Findings and caveats of the study: Significant though moderate, a shortening of TCRB CDR3s appeared in all four CD4+ subsets of Type 1 diabetes patients.

The whole isolated RNA underwent reverse transcription, so sequencing captured expressed TCRB transcripts. Here immunoSEQ multiplex PCR was the method, and the copy in TCRdb shows in-frame clones only, minus some. The sample consists of about 52,000 clones, about 40% of them appearing once. Antigen specificity for these receptors is unknown. Source material: Tregs from blood. The receptors were gathered from a man aged 30 to 45 with type 1 diabetes.

This clone showed up just a few times. J is TRBJ1-5 and V is TRBV18, with no clear D. Between the trimmed V and J ends, which lost 4 bases and 4 bases, there was a span of 8 bases. Germline CDR1 reads KGHSH; CDR2 reads LQKENI. This CDR3 has 13 residues. The CDR3 sequence: CASSLEENQPQHF. The CDR3 region has the DNA TGTGCCAGCTCACTTGAGGAAAATCAGCCCCAGCATTTT. Full variable domain (outside the CDR3, taken from reference TRBV18 and TRBJ1-5): NAGVMQNPRHLVRRRGQEARLRCSPMKGHSHVYWYRQLPEEGLKFMVYLQKENIIDESGMPKERFSAEFPKEGPSILRIQQVVRGDSAAYFCASSLEENQPQHFGDGTRLSIL.

This clone appeared once. The chain is built from TRBV15 and TRBJ2-1, with 12 positions matching TRBD2. CDR1 and CDR2 from the germline V gene are LNHNV and YYDKDF (reference sequence). The CDR3 loop spans 14 amino acids. J was trimmed by 9 bases and V by 7 bases; bases with no gene match: 7. CDR3 sequence: CATKRLAGEVEQFF. DNA of the CDR3: TGTGCCACCAAGCGACTAGCGGGAGAGGTTGAGCAGTTCTTC.

The CDR3 coding sequence is TGTGCCAGCAGTTTACGGGGTACAGAGTTTAATGGCTACACCTTC. Its protein is CASSLRGTEFNGYTF. The rearrangement uses TRBV28 and TRBJ1-2; D remains ambiguous. The CDR3 is made up of 15 amino acids. V dropped 2 bases and J dropped 6 bases, with 16 bases sitting between them. CDR1 MDHEN and CDR2 SYDVKM come from the germline V gene.

There are a few counts of this clone. The rearrangement links TRBV7-3 to TRBJ2-3; D perhaps matches TRBD1 (6 bases). Between the trimmed V and J ends, which lost 2 bases and 7 bases, there was a span of 7 bases. CDR1 and CDR2 from the germline V gene are SGHTA and FQGTGA. The CDR3 spans 12 residues. This chain's CDR3 is CASSLGTNTQYF. The DNA for the CDR3 is TGTGCCAGCAGCTTAGGGACAAATACGCAGTATTTT.

The chain couples TRBV10-3 to TRBJ2-6, with 8 positions matching TRBD2. Germline-derived CDR1 and CDR2 are ENHRY and SYGVKD. J was trimmed by 0 bases and V by 8 bases; bases with no gene match: 12. CDR3 size: 18 residues. The CDR3 coding sequence is TGTGCCATCGGGGGGGAACTAGCGGCCAGCTCTGGGGCCAACGTCCTGACTTTC. Translation gives CAIGGELAASSGANVLTF.

The chain carries TRBV19 and TRBJ2-1, with 9 bases that match TRBD2. Germline V gene lookup returns CDR1 LNHDA and CDR2 SQIVND (reference sequence). CDR3 size: 17 residues. J lost 5 bases, V lost 5 bases, and 13 bases had no gene match. CDR3 region: CASSPTVRAGGHNEQFF. The CDR3 DNA reads TGTGCCAGTAGTCCCACTGTACGAGCGGGAGGTCACAATGAGCAGTTCTTC.

In this sample, this clone turned up a few times. CDR3 sequence (DNA): TGTGCCAGCAGCTTGGGACTAGCGGGAGTGGCCGGGGAGCTGTTTTTT. This encodes CASSLGLAGVAGELFF. The V and J genes are TRBV5-4 and TRBJ2-2; 12 nucleotides agree with TRBD2. In germline, CDR1 is SGHNT, CDR2 YYREEE (reference sequence). Unmatched junction bases numbered 3, after V lost 0 bases and J lost 6 bases. The CDR3 is made up of 16 amino acids.

This clone was detected only a few times. The chain links TRBV21-1 to TRBJ2-7; no DNA check was done on the table's D call, TRBD2. TRBV21-1 is given as a pseudogene. CDR3 length: 15 residues. The CDR3 sequence: CASSRPGTSNYEQYF. The CDR3, as DNA: TGTGCCAGCAGCAGGCCCGGGACTAGTAACTACGAGCAGTACTTC.